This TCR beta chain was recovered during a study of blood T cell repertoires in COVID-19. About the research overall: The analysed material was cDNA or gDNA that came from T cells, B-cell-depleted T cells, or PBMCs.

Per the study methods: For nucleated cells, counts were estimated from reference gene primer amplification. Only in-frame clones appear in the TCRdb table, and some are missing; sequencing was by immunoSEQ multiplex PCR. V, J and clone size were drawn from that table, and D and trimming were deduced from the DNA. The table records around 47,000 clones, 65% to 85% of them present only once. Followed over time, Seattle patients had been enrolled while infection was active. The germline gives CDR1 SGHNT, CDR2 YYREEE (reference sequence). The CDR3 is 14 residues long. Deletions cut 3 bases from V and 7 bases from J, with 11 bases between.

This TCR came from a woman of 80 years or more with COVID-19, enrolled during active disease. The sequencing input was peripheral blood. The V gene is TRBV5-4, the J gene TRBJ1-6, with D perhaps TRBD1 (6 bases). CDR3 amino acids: CASSSGTPNSPLHF. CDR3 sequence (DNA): TGTGCCAGCAGCTCCGGGACACCAAATTCACCCCTCCACTTT.